This T cell receptor (beta chain) was identified during a study of T cells after yellow fever vaccination (dated 2019 in TCRdb). About the investigation overall: Libraries from fractions with low cell numbers were prepared with the SMART-Seq v4 Ultra Low Input RNA kit. To track T-cell clones before and after primary and booster YFV17D yellow fever vaccination, bulk TCR alpha and beta repertoires were sequenced longitudinally. The cohort comprised two healthy male donors, one aged 18 to 29 and one aged 30 to 40 years. Blood was drawn at multiple timepoints before and after primary and secondary immunization, with bulk PBMC replicates and cell subsets isolated.

What the study reported, not specific to this receptor: Because only two donors were included in the study, the extent to which the findings can be generalized is limited. Compared with the primary T-cell response, the secondary T-cell response was weaker but faster, peaking on day 5 rather than day 15. FACS-sorted repertoires could contain abundant contaminating clonotypes from the bulk population, so computational filtering was required. Most clones expanded after primary vaccination (about 95% of CD4 and 88% of CD8) were re-detected after the booster, suggesting that broad memory maintenance occurred. A small share of clonotypes occurred in both CD4 and CD8 compartments, likely arising from convergent recombination.

The treatment or condition label of this sample denotes: live attenuated yellow fever vaccine strain. At every blood-draw timepoint, two biological replicates of bulk PBMCs were collected. PBMCs were isolated from peripheral blood using a standard Ficoll-Paque protocol. RNA was extracted with TriZol from bulk PBMCs, CD4 and CD8 fractions, and dextramer-positive and dextramer-negative fractions. Trimming costs V 6 bases and J 2 bases, and their ends lie 8 bases apart. The CDR3 has 12 amino acids, counting the end cysteine and phenylalanine. Only CDR3 DNA is held: 36 bases, read in frame from base 1. Per the germline V gene, SGHTA is the CDR1 and FQGNSA is the CDR2. TCR cDNA was made using 5'RACE template switching, a step that added a universal primer site and unique molecular identifiers. Priming for cDNA synthesis came from both the TCR alpha and TCR beta constant segments. Two PCR steps were used to amplify libraries, with sample barcodes and sequencing adapters being added in the second step. Sequencing of the libraries was done on either Illumina HiSeq 2500 (2x100 bp) or NovaSeq (2x150 bp). The published analysis was carried out like this. Demultiplexing of reads and collapsing into UMI consensus sequences were performed with MIGEC, and V(D)J alignment was carried out with MiXCR. Using edgeR on replicate PBMC samples, clonotypes were called vaccine-responding if FDR was below 0.01 and the log2 fold change was above 5 up to day 15. CD4 or CD8 identity was assigned to each bulk clonotype according to whether the clonotype was present at higher abundance in the sequenced CD4 repertoire or the sequenced CD8 repertoire. In-frame beta chains were kept once TCRdb had trimmed the public reads at Q25 with fastp and called clones with MiXCR. Entries that share a CDR3 protein sequence are merged under the most common genes and DNA. It is TCRdb's table, rather than the study itself, that gives the V and J calls and clone size. This sample gives 450,000 to 600,000 distinct CDR3 sequences in total; 13% of them show up just once. More than 12% of the sample is in the top ten clones.

Of note for this clonotype: The antigen it binds to is not known. No much larger clonotype is one base removed from it; base qualities were not supplied.

The specimen comprised PBMCs, sampled on the day of the yellow fever booster vaccination. This sequence was found in a man aged 30-40 years who received the YFV17D yellow fever vaccine. The rearranged chain carries TRBV7-2 and TRBJ2-7, with an unclear D gene assignment. The CDR3 amino acid sequence is: CASSRPTYEQYF. The DNA is as follows: TGTGCCAGCAGTAGACCAACCTACGAGCAGTACTTC.